Shown below are 20 T cell receptor beta chains from a single sample sequenced in a study of OX40 agonist ivuxolimab in advanced cancers. Clones were sequenced by immunoSEQ multiplex PCR, and TCRdb holds only the in-frame ones, with some missing. The repertoire has approximately 50,000 clones, roughly 87% of them found once; the top ten carry approximately 0.61%. Here the sequenced sample was CD4+ or CD8+ T cells sorted from blood, taken in a trial of the OX40 agonist ivuxolimab. These receptors were obtained from an adult with an advanced solid tumor such as melanoma, head and neck, liver or kidney cancer.

CDR3 amino acids: CAISESKGGPYEQYF. The CDR3 DNA sequence: TGTGCCATCAGTGAGTCGAAGGGCGGGCCCTACGAGCAGTACTTC. The chain couples TRBV10-3 to TRBJ2-7, with a possible D match to TRBD2 (5 bases). Trimming pared 0 bases from V and 2 bases from J, leaving 11 bases between. The CDR3 extends over 15 amino acids. In germline, CDR1 is ENHRY, CDR2 SYGVKD.

The chain links TRBV9 to TRBJ2-1, with a possible D match to TRBD1 (6 bases). V lost 4 bases, J lost 0 bases, and 14 bases lay in between. Germline CDR1 and CDR2: SGDLS and YYNGEE. The CDR3 extends over 16 amino acids. The CDR3 loop is CASSPRGISSYNEQFF. The CDR3 DNA reads as TGTGCCAGCAGCCCCAGGGGCATTAGCTCCTACAATGAGCAGTTCTTC.

The chain couples TRBV7-8 to TRBJ2-6, with TRBD2 matching over 9 bases. Germline lookup yields CDR1 SGHVS and CDR2 FQNEAQ. The CDR3 has 18 amino acids. Trimming cost V 0 bases and J 0 bases; bases outside gene matches: 3. DNA for the CDR3: TGTGCCAGCAGCTTAGCGCGGGGGGGAGGCTCTGGGGCCAACGTCCTGACTTTC. This translates into CASSLARGGGSGANVLTF.

The V and J genes are TRBV7-9 and TRBJ1-4, with D hard to call. The V and J ends lost 3 bases and 4 bases respectively, with 6 bases between them. Germline CDR1 SEHNR, CDR2 FQNEAQ (reference sequence). The CDR3 spans 13 residues. CDR3 loop: CASSFGVNEKLFF. CDR3 bases: TGTGCCAGCAGCTTCGGAGTTAATGAAAAACTGTTTTTT.

This clone was counted a few times. The V gene is TRBV7-3, the J gene TRBJ1-1; 7 positions agree with TRBD1. The CDR3 runs 14 residues. Per germline, CDR1 SGHTA and CDR2 FQGTGA. V shed 5 bases and J 4 bases; nucleotides not matched to a gene: 7. The DNA for the CDR3 is TGTGCCAGCAGCCCCCAGGCAGGGGGCACTGAAGCTTTCTTT. Protein: CASSPQAGGTEAFF. Filled out from reference TRBV7-3 and TRBJ1-1, the complete variable domain reads GAGVSQTPSNKVTEKGKYVELRCDPISGHTALYWYRQSLGQGPEFLIYFQGTGAADDSGLPNDRFFAVRPEGSVSTLKIQRTERGDSAVYLCASSPQAGGTEAFFGQGTRLTVV.

The chain carries TRBV4-2 and TRBJ2-7, with unresolved D. CDR1 and CDR2 (germline): LGHNA, YNFKEQ. V lost 1 base and J 4 bases, leaving 17 bases between the germline ends. The CDR3 has 16 residues. CDR3 residues: CASSQGAAQTHYEQYF. The DNA for the CDR3 is TGTGCCAGCAGCCAAGGGGCGGCCCAGACCCATTACGAGCAGTACTTC.

The rearrangement uses TRBV6-5 and TRBJ2-7; maybe TRBD2 (5 bases). Germline CDR1 is MNHEY and CDR2 is SVGAGI. Deletions cut 6 bases from V and 3 bases from J, with 9 bases between. CDR3 length: 12 residues. As DNA, the CDR3 is TGTGCCAGCAGGCTGGGAGTCTACGAGCAGTACTTC. It translates to CASRLGVYEQYF.

To note about this clone: An end of the junction differs from the germline gene, which may be a read error. The rearrangement uses TRBV2 and TRBJ1-1, with a weak D call TRBD1 (5 bases). In germline, CDR1 is SNHLY, CDR2 FYNNEI. The CDR3 extends over 15 amino acids. The CDR3 spells CASSDVGTDMTDPDF. The CDR3 nucleotides are TGTGCCAGCAGTGACGTGGGAACGGACATGACAGATCCTGACTTT.

J is TRBJ2-5 and V is TRBV10-1, with D hard to call. This CDR3 has 13 residues. The germline V gene encodes CDR1 WNHNN and CDR2 SYGVQD (reference sequence). V was pared by 3 bases and J by 4 bases, with 9 bases between. The CDR3 DNA sequence: TGCGCCAGCAGTGATTGGGATGGAGAGACCCAGTACTTC. This codes for CASSDWDGETQYF.

The rearrangement joins TRBV5-5 to TRBJ1-2, with D unresolved. The germline V gene has CDR1 SGHKS and CDR2 YYEKEE (reference sequence). This CDR3 region has 13 residues. The germline V and J ends were trimmed by 4 bases and 8 bases, with 15 bases remaining between them. The CDR3 sequence is CASSRDGLWGYTF. CDR3 DNA: TGTGCCAGCAGCCGTGACGGTCTTTGGGGCTACACCTTC.

The chain links TRBV6-5 to TRBJ2-5, with D maybe TRBD2 (6 bases). With 8 bases removed from V and 4 bases from J, the gap between germline ends came to 17 bases. CDR3 length equals 14 residues. CDR1 and CDR2 from the germline V gene are MNHEY and SVGAGI. In DNA, the CDR3 is TGTGCCAGCGGAGGAGGGATCACCGGAGAGACCCAGTACTTC. It translates to CASGGGITGETQYF.

This clone has just a few counts. The CDR3 DNA follows: TGTGCCAGCAGCCCTGGACCCTACTCCTACGAGCAGTACTTC. Translated, it gives CASSPGPYSYEQYF. V is TRBV11-3 and J is TRBJ2-7; no clear D. Germline V gene lookup returns CDR1 SGHNT and CDR2 YENEEA. This CDR3 is built from 14 residues. V dropped 5 bases and J dropped 0 bases, with 11 bases sitting between them.

This chain joins TRBV7-9 and TRBJ2-6, with unresolved D. Trimming stripped 6 bases from V and 0 bases from J, with 3 bases between. The CDR3 consists of 13 residues. Germline CDR1 SEHNR, CDR2 FQNEAQ (reference sequence). The CDR3 bases are TGTGCCAGCAGTCCCTCTGGGGCCAACGTCCTGACTTTC. This sequence encodes CASSPSGANVLTF.

The rearrangement joins TRBV2 to TRBJ1-1; D possibly corresponds to TRBD1 (6 bases). The CDR3 extends over 16 amino acids. CDR1 is SNHLY and CDR2 is FYNNEI in the germline V gene. Trimming removed 5 bases at V and 1 base at J, with 17 bases between. The CDR3 nucleotides are TGTGCCAGCAGTTCTGACCCGACAGGCCCGAACACTGAAGCTTTCTTT. Protein sequence: CASSSDPTGPNTEAFF.

This chain joins TRBV28 and TRBJ2-7; 12 bases are a match to TRBD2. The germline CDR1 and CDR2 sequences are MDHEN and SYDVKM. This CDR3 has 16 amino acids. Losses at the gene ends were 5 bases for V and 2 bases for J; bases not matched to a gene: 7. The DNA of the CDR3 is TGTGCCAGCAGTGGACTAGCGGGACCATCCCCCTACGAGCAGTACTTC. Protein: CASSGLAGPSPYEQYF.

This chain joins TRBV9 and TRBJ2-7; 11 bases map to TRBD2. V was pared by 2 bases and J by 3 bases, with 4 bases of the junction left unmatched. This CDR3 comprises 15 residues. Germline CDR1 is SGDLS and CDR2 is YYNGEE. The CDR3 DNA reads TGTGCCAGCAGCGTGGGACTAGCGGACCACTACGAGCAGTACTTC. Protein sequence: CASSVGLADHYEQYF.

The chain is built from TRBV27 and TRBJ2-3, with D tentatively TRBD2 (6 bases). Germline CDR1 MNHEY, CDR2 SMNVEV (reference sequence). With 6 bases removed from V and 0 bases from J, the gap between germline ends came to 28 bases. CDR3 size: 20 residues. DNA for the CDR3: TGTGCCAGCAGGCTATGGGGAGCGGGTGCGGGTAGCTATAGCACAGATACGCAGTATTTT. This sequence encodes CASRLWGAGAGSYSTDTQYF.

This chain connects TRBV28 to TRBJ2-7; D unresolved. With 7 bases removed from V and 7 bases from J, the gap between germline ends came to 14 bases. CDR1 is MDHEN, CDR2 SYDVKM, per germline. The CDR3 extends over 12 amino acids. CDR3 protein: CASTLAFGEQYF. In DNA, the CDR3 is TGTGCCAGCACCTTGGCATTCGGGGAGCAGTACTTC.

The chain links TRBV5-1 to TRBJ2-2, with 10 bases identical to TRBD2. V was clipped by 0 bases and J by 3 bases; unmatched bases: 5. The germline gives CDR1 SGHRS, CDR2 YFSETQ. The CDR3 covers 17 residues. The CDR3 DNA reads TGCGCCAGCAGCTTGGCAAGCGGGAGGGCCTACACCGGGGAGCTGTTTTTT. Residues: CASSLASGRAYTGELFF.

CDR3 region: CASSSPGLSPEQYF. The DNA of the CDR3 is TGTGCCAGCAGTTCCCCGGGACTATCACCCGAGCAGTACTTC. The chain employs TRBV28 and TRBJ2-7, with 7 bases aligning to TRBD2. Germline V gene lookup returns CDR1 MDHEN and CDR2 SYDVKM. V lost 4 bases to trimming and J lost 6 bases; unmatched junction nucleotides: 9. There are 14 residues in the CDR3. The variable domain in full, with the rest retrieved from reference TRBV28 and TRBJ2-7, is DVKVTQSSRYLVKRTGEKVFLECVQDMDHENMFWYRQDPGLGLRLIYFSYDVKMKEKGDIPEGYSVSREKKERFSLILESASTNQTSMYLCASSSPGLSPEQYFGPGTRLTVT.